The clone carrying this T cell receptor beta chain was counted a single time. Profiled with immunoSEQ multiplex PCR; TCRdb holds only in-frame clones, not every one. The table has about 490,000 clones, 60% to 80% seen once. The data originate from a study of shared clonotypes between healthy human individuals. Adult donors, all healthy and HIV-negative, had no recent acute infections or vaccinations. CDR1 is SEHNR, CDR2 FQNEAQ, per germline (reference sequence). This CDR3 comprises 14 residues. Sequences were obtained from PBMCs. V is TRBV7-9 and J is TRBJ2-5; possibly TRBD1 for D (5 bases). TRBJ2-7 explains the end of the DNA better; the J call may be wrong. The source is a woman aged 40 to 50 in good health. Some clones in this sample may be carry-over from other donors' samples. The CDR3 region is CASSFFDRSYEQYF. CDR3 bases: TGTGCCAGCAGTTTCTTTGACAGATCCTACGAGCAGTACTTC.